Reported below is one T cell receptor (beta chain). Germline loops: CDR1 SEHNR, CDR2 FQNEAQ (reference sequence). The CDR3 contains 11 residues. The V gene lost 7 bases and the J gene lost 7 bases, with 11 bases spanning the gap. The protocol was immunoSEQ multiplex PCR, while the TCRdb copy is restricted to in-frame clones and leaves out a portion. The sample includes 90,000 to 100,000 clones, approximately 84% seen only once; the top ten take less than 4.5%. This entry is derived from a study of blood T cell repertoires in COVID-19. Study-wide context: Sources were T cells, B-cell-depleted T cells, or PBMCs; the material itself was cDNA or gDNA.

This TCR derives from a man aged 60 to 75 with acute or convalescent COVID-19. The V gene is TRBV7-9, the J gene TRBJ2-7, with D perhaps TRBD2 (5 bases). The source material was peripheral blood. The CDR3 nucleotides are TGTGCCAGCACTACAAGAGGGGAGCAGTACTTC. Amino acids: CASTTRGEQYF.